The entry below gives a single T cell receptor (beta chain) sequence along with its context. From germline, CDR1 is MNHEY and CDR2 SVGEGT. This CDR3 spans 14 amino acids. Between the trimmed V and J ends, which lost 0 bases and 6 bases, there was a span of 11 bases. The sample is drawn from a study of blood T cell repertoires in COVID-19. Study as a whole: Sample material is recorded as cDNA or gDNA derived from T cells, B-cell-depleted T cells, or PBMCs.

Original analysis: Counts of nucleated cells, estimated from reference gene primer amplification, were obtained. Sequencing was performed with immunoSEQ multiplex PCR; in TCRdb, only in-frame clones are kept and a portion is missing. That table gives V, J and clone size, and the DNA gave D and trimming. This table holds some 200,000 clones, 65% to 90% found once. The clonotype was recovered from a woman aged 40-49 years who had recovered from COVID-19. Sequenced sample: peripheral blood. V and J are TRBV6-2 or TRBV6-3 and TRBJ1-2; no clear D. This CDR3 is CASSYSTGNNGYTF. The CDR3 DNA is TGTGCCAGCAGTTACTCGACGGGGAACAATGGCTACACCTTC.